Presented here are 19 T cell receptor beta chains from one specimen sequenced in a study of blood T cell repertoires in COVID-19. Assay: immunoSEQ multiplex PCR; the TCRdb copy retains only in-frame clones and omits some. Here the sample spans some 170,000 clones, more than 75% being singletons. Sequences were obtained from peripheral blood. These receptor sequences come from a woman between 70 and 85 years old with acute or convalescent COVID-19.

This clone was picked up a small number of times. The V call is TRBV19, the J call TRBJ1-2; 8 bases agree with TRBD1. There are 16 residues in the CDR3. Trimming cost V 5 bases and J 3 bases; bases outside gene matches: 11. The germline V gene has CDR1 LNHDA and CDR2 SQIVND (reference sequence). CDR3 sequence: CASSSDPDRVYYGYTF. The CDR3 DNA sequence: TGTGCCAGTAGTTCGGACCCGGACAGGGTATACTATGGCTACACCTTC.

The rearrangement uses TRBV7-9 and TRBJ1-1; 9 nucleotides align to TRBD1. The germline V gene encodes CDR1 SEHNR and CDR2 FQNEAQ (reference sequence). V dropped 4 bases and J dropped 5; count of bases not matched to a gene: 5. CDR3 length: 14 residues. The CDR3 loop reads CASSWGDRDTEAFF. The CDR3 region has the DNA TGTGCCAGCAGCTGGGGGGACAGGGATACTGAAGCTTTCTTT.

V is TRBV7-3 and J is TRBJ1-1, with 7 bases lining up with TRBD1. The ends lost 5 bases at V and 1 base at J; junction bases unmatched: 4. CDR3 length: 14 amino acids. Germline V gene lookup returns CDR1 SGHTA and CDR2 FQGTGA. CDR3 sequence reads: CASSIDRENTEAFF. The CDR3 DNA follows: TGTGCCAGCAGCATAGACAGGGAGAACACTGAAGCTTTCTTT. Using reference TRBV7-3 and TRBJ1-1 for the parts outside the CDR3, the full variable domain is GAGVSQTPSNKVTEKGKYVELRCDPISGHTALYWYRQSLGQGPEFLIYFQGTGAADDSGLPNDRFFAVRPEGSVSTLKIQRTERGDSAVYLCASSIDRENTEAFFGQGTRLTVV.

The V and J genes are TRBV30 and TRBJ1-2, with a possible D match to TRBD1 (6 bases). The CDR3 is made up of 13 amino acids. V lost 7 bases and J 10 bases, leaving 22 bases between the germline ends. Germline lookup yields CDR1 GTSNPN and CDR2 SVGIG (reference sequence). This CDR3 reads CAYFSGEGVPYTF. CDR3 coding DNA: TGTGCCTACTTCTCAGGGGAGGGTGTCCCCTACACCTTC.

The V call is TRBV6-2 or TRBV6-3, the J call TRBJ1-2; a possible D gene is TRBD1 (5 bases). V shed 2 bases and J shed 7 bases, with 20 bases lying between them. This CDR3 is 16 amino acids long. Per the germline V gene, CDR1 is MNHEY and CDR2 is SVGEGT. This CDR3 reads CASSYATAGILSGYTF. Written as DNA, the CDR3 is TGTGCCAGCAGTTACGCTACGGCAGGGATTTTGAGTGGCTACACCTTC.

This clone was observed a few times. The chain carries TRBV28 and TRBJ2-1; D gene uncertain. V lost 10 bases and J 8 bases, leaving 6 bases between the germline ends. This CDR3 region has 9 residues. The V gene's germline CDR1 is MDHEN and CDR2 SYDVKM. The CDR3: CATSHEQFF. As DNA, the CDR3 is TGTGCCACTTCCCATGAGCAGTTCTTC.

CDR3 nucleotides: TGTGCCAGCAGCTTAGCCCCGGGGACAGGGGTCAATGAGCAGTTCTTC. Translated: CASSLAPGTGVNEQFF. This chain connects TRBV11-2 to TRBJ2-1; 10 bases match TRBD1. The CDR3 extends over 16 amino acids. V trimming: 1 base; J trimming: 6 bases; junction bases outside the gene matches: 6. Germline V gene lookup returns CDR1 SGHAT and CDR2 FQNNGV.

The gene calls are TRBV7-2 and TRBJ1-1, with a possible D match to TRBD1 (6 bases). Germline values: CDR1 SGHTA, CDR2 FQGNSA. The CDR3 is made up of 14 amino acids. With 5 bases removed from V and 4 bases from J, the gap between germline ends came to 14 bases. The CDR3 sequence is CASSRTATGTEAFF. The DNA of the CDR3 is TGTGCCAGCAGCCGGACAGCCACCGGCACTGAAGCTTTCTTT.

The chain recombines TRBV5-1 with TRBJ2-1, with 7 nucleotides matching TRBD1. Unmatched junction bases numbered 14, after V lost 8 bases and J lost 6 bases. The germline gives CDR1 SGHRS, CDR2 YFSETQ. The CDR3 has 15 amino acids. In DNA, the CDR3 is TGCGCCAGTAGGGACGGGACAGATCTTTCCAATGAGCAGTTCTTC. Amino acid sequence: CASRDGTDLSNEQFF.

V usage is TRBV6-1 and J usage is TRBJ2-6, with TRBD1 matching 8 bases. Germline trimming cut 4 bases from V and 0 bases from J; bases unmatched to any gene: 5. The CDR3 sequence is 17 residues long. Germline values: CDR1 MNHNS, CDR2 SASEGT. CDR3 nucleotides: TGTGCCAGCAGTGGGGGACAGGCTTTCTCTGGGGCCAACGTCCTGACTTTC. This codes for CASSGGQAFSGANVLTF.

In this sample, this clone turned up a few times. V gene TRBV30 combines with J gene TRBJ2-1; TRBD2 matches 10 bases. CDR1 and CDR2 from the germline V gene are GTSNPN and SVGIG (reference sequence). This CDR3 spans 16 amino acids. V lost 8 bases to trimming and J lost 4 bases; unmatched junction nucleotides: 14. The CDR3 DNA reads TGTGCCCATGGGAAGCCGGGACTAGCGCTATACAATGAGCAGTTCTTC. Amino acid sequence: CAHGKPGLALYNEQFF.

The J gene is TRBJ1-3, the V gene TRBV5-4; D is perhaps TRBD1 (6 bases). The CDR3 has 15 residues. V dropped 0 bases and J dropped 4 bases, with 11 bases sitting between them. Germline V lookup: CDR1 SGHNT, CDR2 YYREEE (reference sequence). In DNA form, the CDR3 reads TGTGCCAGCAGCTTGGACAGGGAGTCAGGAAACACCATATATTTT. It codes for CASSLDRESGNTIYF.

As DNA, the CDR3 is TGTGCCAGCAGTTTTGGGGGGGGCCCTCAAAACCAATCCTACAATGAGCAGTTCTTC. It encodes CASSFGGGPQNQSYNEQFF. The genes are TRBV14 and TRBJ2-1; D is perhaps TRBD2 (7 bases). The CDR3 covers 19 residues. V was trimmed by 6 bases and J by 1 base, leaving 25 bases between them. Germline V gives CDR1 SGHDN, CDR2 FVKESK.

V gene TRBV6-2 or TRBV6-3 combines with J gene TRBJ2-1; 10 bases are shared with TRBD2. The CDR3 has 19 residues. Germline V lookup: CDR1 MNHEY, CDR2 SVGEGT. The trim removed 0 bases at V and 8 bases at J, leaving 16 bases unmatched. This chain's CDR3 is CASSYSGLARGSTRDEQFF. CDR3 coding DNA: TGTGCCAGCAGTTACTCGGGACTAGCGAGAGGGTCGACAAGGGATGAGCAGTTCTTC.

In DNA, the CDR3 is TGTGCCAGCAGCTTAGTAAGATCAGGGGCCGAGCAGTACTTC. It codes for CASSLVRSGAEQYF. The chain employs TRBV11-2 and TRBJ2-7; a possible D gene is TRBD1 (6 bases). V was pared by 1 base and J by 6 bases, with 13 bases between. CDR1 SGHAT and CDR2 FQNNGV come from the germline V gene. The CDR3 is 14 amino acids.

The chain links TRBV25-1 to TRBJ2-5; 8 bases are shared with TRBD2. The J segment lost 3 bases and the V segment lost 3 bases, leaving 6 bases of the junction unmatched. The CDR3 contains 15 residues. Germline CDR1 and CDR2: MGHDK and SYGVNS. The CDR3 is CASSEGAGVKETQYF. In DNA form, the CDR3 reads TGTGCCAGCAGTGAGGGAGCGGGAGTGAAAGAGACCCAGTACTTC.

This chain connects TRBV27 to TRBJ2-3; 9 bases are shared with TRBD1. There are 15 residues in the CDR3. The germline gives CDR1 MNHEY, CDR2 SMNVEV (reference sequence). With V trimmed by 3 bases and J by 3 bases, 4 bases remained unmatched. The CDR3: CASSFAGQGTDTQYF. The CDR3 nucleotides read TGTGCCAGCAGTTTCGCGGGACAGGGAACAGATACGCAGTATTTT.

J is TRBJ2-1 and V is TRBV15; D perhaps matches TRBD1 (5 bases). From germline, CDR1 is LNHNV and CDR2 YYDKDF (reference sequence). The CDR3 spans 15 residues. V lost 3 bases to trimming and J lost 7 bases, with 16 bases between them. This chain's CDR3 is CATSRRTPLENEQFF. For the CDR3, the DNA is TGTGCCACCAGCAGGAGGACACCATTAGAAAATGAGCAGTTCTTC.

The chain carries TRBV7-2 and TRBJ1-2; 7 bases are a match to TRBD1. Germline values: CDR1 SGHTA, CDR2 FQGNSA. V lost 1 base to trimming and J lost 6 bases; unmatched junction nucleotides: 8. The CDR3 is made up of 15 amino acids. CDR3 sequence reads: CASSLDYGTAHGYTF. The DNA for the CDR3 is TGTGCCAGCAGCTTAGATTATGGGACAGCGCATGGCTACACCTTC.